The 32 T cell receptor beta chains below all came from one sample that was sequenced in a study of OX40 agonist ivuxolimab in advanced cancers. Data came from immunoSEQ multiplex PCR; TCRdb stores just in-frame clones and leaves some out. This sample yields around 82,000 clones, of which around nine tenths are seen a single time; roughly 13% belongs to the top ten. Sequenced material: CD4+ or CD8+ T cells sorted from blood, taken in a trial of the OX40 agonist ivuxolimab. Every receptor here comes from an adult with an advanced solid tumor such as melanoma, head and neck, liver or kidney cancer.

This clone was recorded only once. V usage is TRBV11-2 and J usage is TRBJ2-3; 7 bases align to TRBD2. Germline lookup yields CDR1 SGHAT and CDR2 FQNNGV. The CDR3 has 18 amino acids. V dropped 2 bases and J dropped 0; count of bases not matched to a gene: 11. DNA of the CDR3: TGTGCCAGCAGCTTAAGGGCTCTTCCTAGCGGAAGCACAGATACGCAGTATTTT. Translation gives CASSLRALPSGSTDTQYF.

V and J are TRBV6-6 and TRBJ1-1, with D perhaps TRBD1 (5 bases). The V and J ends lost 3 bases and 2 bases respectively, with 13 bases between them. The CDR3 loop spans 15 amino acids. Germline values: CDR1 MNHNY, CDR2 SVGAGI (reference sequence). CDR3 loop: CASSYLGEANTEAFF. In DNA form, the CDR3 reads TGTGCCAGCAGTTATCTAGGGGAAGCCAACACTGAAGCTTTCTTT.

The chain joins TRBV5-1 to TRBJ2-3; D is tentatively TRBD1 or TRBD2 (5 bases each). The V gene lost 0 bases and the J gene lost 3 bases, with 11 bases spanning the gap. The CDR3 extends over 15 amino acids. CDR1 is SGHRS, CDR2 YFSETQ, per germline. The CDR3 sequence is CASSLEGTLTDTQYF. CDR3 DNA: TGCGCCAGCAGCTTGGAGGGGACGTTGACAGATACGCAGTATTTT.

V is TRBV5-6 and J is TRBJ1-1, with D possibly matching TRBD1 (6 bases). From germline, CDR1 is SGHDT and CDR2 YYEEEE. CDR3 size: 17 residues. V lost 4 bases, J lost 3 bases, and 22 bases lay in between. CDR3 sequence (DNA): TGTGCCAGCAGCGCAAACATACAGGGCTCCCGTCACACTGAAGCTTTCTTT. Encoded protein: CASSANIQGSRHTEAFF. The entire variable domain, with the rest obtained from reference TRBV5-6 and TRBJ1-1, is as follows: DAGVTQSPTHLIKTRGQQVTLRCSPKSGHDTVSWYQQALGQGPQFIFQYYEEEERQRGNFPDRFSGHQFPNYSSELNVNALLLGDSALYLCASSANIQGSRHTEAFFGQGTRLTVV.

The genes are TRBV9 and TRBJ2-3; D may match TRBD1 or TRBD2 (5 bases each). Trimming shortened V by 0 bases and J by 3 bases, and 11 bases separated the two germline ends. Germline CDR1 SGDLS, CDR2 YYNGEE. This CDR3 region has 15 residues. The CDR3 reads CASSVVEGRTDTQYF. The CDR3 DNA follows: TGTGCCAGCAGCGTAGTTGAGGGACGTACAGATACGCAGTATTTT.

The V call is TRBV5-1, the J call TRBJ2-1; 8 positions match TRBD1. CDR3 length: 14 residues. The V segment lost 2 bases and the J segment 5 bases; nucleotides outside the gene matches: 3. Germline CDR1 reads SGHRS; CDR2 reads YFSETQ. The CDR3 DNA follows: TGCGCCAGCAGCTTTCAGGGGGCCAACAATGAGCAGTTCTTC. Protein: CASSFQGANNEQFF.

The V gene is TRBV5-1, the J gene TRBJ1-3; D is unresolved. V was shortened by 0 bases and J by 1 base, with 8 bases between the two germline ends. Germline loops: CDR1 SGHRS, CDR2 YFSETQ. The CDR3 sequence is 15 residues long. The DNA for the CDR3 is TGCGCCAGCAGCTTGGACCCCCAGTCTGGAAACACCATATATTTT. It codes for CASSLDPQSGNTIYF.

The chain has TRBV27 and TRBJ2-5, with 9 bases that match TRBD2. The germline gives CDR1 MNHEY, CDR2 SMNVEV (reference sequence). This CDR3 spans 18 amino acids. V shed 6 bases and J 2 bases; nucleotides not matched to a gene: 16. CDR3 amino acids: CASSYATGLGLAQETQYF. CDR3 coding DNA: TGTGCCAGCAGCTACGCGACAGGGTTGGGACTAGCTCAAGAGACCCAGTACTTC.

The rearrangement uses TRBV5-4 and TRBJ1-3; TRBD1 matches 8 bases. V was clipped by 4 bases and J by 2 bases; unmatched bases: 5. This CDR3 spans 15 amino acids. Germline assignment: CDR1 SGHNT and CDR2 YYREEE (reference sequence). The CDR3 DNA reads as TGTGCCAGCAGCGTAGGACAGGGAACTGGAAACACCATATATTTT. Residues: CASSVGQGTGNTIYF.

The chain links TRBV28 to TRBJ2-5; D is undetermined. Trimming stripped 5 bases from V and 5 bases from J, with 18 bases between. The CDR3 has 15 residues. Germline V CDR1 and CDR2: MDHEN, SYDVKM. The CDR3 here is CASSPPSRLRETQYF. The CDR3 DNA reads as TGTGCCAGCAGTCCGCCGAGCCGTCTGCGGGAGACCCAGTACTTC.

This rearrangement joins TRBV7-3 to TRBJ2-1, with 10 bases aligning to TRBD2. V gave up 5 bases and J gave up 2 bases; unmatched junction bases: 3. In germline, CDR1 is SGHTA, CDR2 FQGTGA. The length of the CDR3 is 15 residues. The CDR3 coding sequence is TGTGCCAGCAGCGTGACTAGCGGGCCCTACAATGAGCAGTTCTTC. This sequence encodes CASSVTSGPYNEQFF.

J is TRBJ1-1 and V is TRBV7-8; TRBD1 is a possible D gene (5 bases). The V gene lost 4 bases and the J gene lost 2 bases, with 14 bases spanning the gap. The CDR3 extends over 15 amino acids. Germline V gene lookup returns CDR1 SGHVS and CDR2 FQNEAQ. The CDR3 nucleotides read TGTGCCAGCAGCTCGTCGCTTGGGGGAAACACTGAAGCTTTCTTT. It yields the protein CASSSSLGGNTEAFF.

The rearrangement uses TRBV5-1 and TRBJ2-5, with D possibly being TRBD1 or TRBD2 (6 bases each). Deletions cut 4 bases from V and 11 bases from J, with 18 bases between. The CDR3 consists of 13 residues. Germline values: CDR1 SGHRS, CDR2 YFSETQ. CDR3 amino acids: CASSLSGDREQYF. The CDR3 bases are TGCGCCAGCAGCCTTTCAGGGGACCGGGAGCAGTACTTC.

The genes are TRBV9 and TRBJ2-2, with D perhaps TRBD2 (6 bases). Trimming removed 5 bases from V and 1 base from J, with 9 bases in between. Per the germline V gene, CDR1 is SGDLS and CDR2 is YYNGEE. This CDR3 is built from 14 residues. CDR3 DNA: TGTGCCAGCAGTAGCGGAGGGAACACCGGGGAGCTGTTTTTT. Amino acids: CASSSGGNTGELFF.

The chain carries TRBV18 and TRBJ2-3, with 9 positions matching TRBD1. Germline V gene sequence: CDR1 KGHSH, CDR2 LQKENI. This CDR3 is 15 amino acids long. J lost 1 base, V lost 2 bases, and 1 base had no gene match. This chain's CDR3 is CASSPRTGGTDTQYF. The CDR3, as DNA: TGTGCCAGCTCACCAAGGACAGGGGGCACAGATACGCAGTATTTT.

The V gene is TRBV7-9, the J gene TRBJ2-7; perhaps TRBD1 as D (5 bases). The CDR3 runs 15 residues. V dropped 5 bases and J dropped 2 bases, with 16 bases sitting between them. The germline gives CDR1 SEHNR, CDR2 FQNEAQ (reference sequence). The CDR3 nucleotides read TGTGCCAGCAGCCCAGACAGTCCCCACCCCTACGAGCAGTACTTC. Its translation: CASSPDSPHPYEQYF.

V and J are TRBV4-1 and TRBJ2-7, with 10 bases lining up with TRBD2. Germline CDR1 and CDR2: MGHRA and YSYEKL. There are 14 residues in the CDR3. With 3 bases clipped from V and 6 bases from J, the junction kept 5 bases outside the gene matches. DNA of the CDR3: TGCGCCAGCAGCCAGGGACTAGCGACCCTCGAGCAGTACTTC. Protein sequence: CASSQGLATLEQYF.

The chain employs TRBV9 and TRBJ2-5, with 7 bases lining up with TRBD1. The J call may be faulty, since TRBJ2-7 better matches the DNA end. Germline V gives CDR1 SGDLS, CDR2 YYNGEE. The CDR3 loop spans 16 amino acids. The CDR3 here is CASSPFPRTGADEQYF. CDR3 DNA sequence: TGTGCCAGCAGCCCTTTCCCGCGTACAGGGGCGGACGAGCAGTACTTC.

This chain links TRBV9 with TRBJ2-2, with 8 bases matching TRBD2. This CDR3 is built from 16 residues. With 4 bases clipped from V and 2 bases from J, the junction kept 7 bases outside the gene matches. The germline gives CDR1 SGDLS, CDR2 YYNGEE. The DNA of the CDR3 is TGTGCCAGCAGCCTACTAGCGGAATACAACACCGGGGAGCTGTTTTTT. Its translation: CASSLLAEYNTGELFF.

This clone was recorded only once. The CDR3 sequence is CASSIASGSYNEQFF. The DNA of the CDR3 is TGTGCCAGTAGTATTGCTAGCGGCTCCTACAATGAGCAGTTCTTC. This chain joins TRBV19 and TRBJ2-1; 7 bases match TRBD2. The CDR3 runs 15 residues. V lost 3 bases to trimming and J lost 0 bases; unmatched junction nucleotides: 2. Germline V gene data show CDR1 as LNHDA and CDR2 as SQIVND (reference sequence).

The chain is built from TRBV7-8 and TRBJ2-3; D possibly corresponds to TRBD2 (7 bases). This CDR3 spans 13 amino acids. Germline V gene data show CDR1 as SGHVS and CDR2 as FQNEAQ. V dropped 5 bases and J dropped 6 bases, with 12 bases sitting between them. DNA for the CDR3: TGTGCCAGCAGCGAACAGGGAGGGGATACGCAGTATTTT. This encodes CASSEQGGDTQYF. Looking up the rest from reference TRBV7-8 and TRBJ2-3 gives the full variable domain: GAGVSQSPRYKVAKRGQDVALRCDPISGHVSLFWYQQALGQGPEFLTYFQNEAQLDKSGLPSDRFFAERPEGSVSTLKIQRTQQEDSAVYLCASSEQGGDTQYFGPGTRLTVL.

The rearrangement joins TRBV19 to TRBJ2-7, with 11 bases aligning to TRBD2. Germline V lookup: CDR1 LNHDA, CDR2 SQIVND (reference sequence). V lost 3 bases and J lost 2; bases outside the gene matches: 6. The CDR3 is 16 residues long. The CDR3 DNA reads TGTGCCAGTAGTATGTTCGGGACTAGCGGAGCCTACGAGCAGTACTTC. It encodes CASSMFGTSGAYEQYF.

CDR3 sequence: CASSQPTSGTYEQYF. The DNA for the CDR3 is TGCGCCAGCAGCCAACCGACTAGCGGGACATACGAGCAGTACTTC. V and J are TRBV4-1 and TRBJ2-7; 11 positions agree with TRBD2. CDR3 size: 15 residues. The junction had 4 bases not matched to a gene; V was cut back by 2 bases and J by 4 bases. Germline lookup yields CDR1 MGHRA and CDR2 YSYEKL.

The chain combines TRBV2 with TRBJ2-7, with a possible D match to TRBD1 (6 bases). CDR3 length: 15 amino acids. The V end lost 4 bases, the J end lost 4 bases, and 17 bases lay between the germline ends. Germline loops: CDR1 SNHLY, CDR2 FYNNEI. In nucleotides, the CDR3 is TGTGCCAGCAGTGTAAGCCAGGGGTATCTTTACGAGCAGTACTTC. Translation: CASSVSQGYLYEQYF. The full variable domain, with the rest looked up from reference TRBV2 and TRBJ2-7, is EPEVTQTPSHQVTQMGQEVILRCVPISNHLYFYWYRQILGQKVEFLVSFYNNEISEKSEIFDDQFSVERPDGSNFTLKIRSTKLEDSAMYFCASSVSQGYLYEQYFGPGTRLTVT.

The rearrangement links TRBV4-2 to TRBJ2-1; D is unresolved. CDR1 and CDR2 from the germline V gene are LGHNA and YNFKEQ. V was cut by 3 bases and J by 0 bases, with 15 bases left in between. The CDR3 contains 17 residues. Written as DNA, the CDR3 is TGTGCCAGCAGCCAGGAGTATGACGCGAGCTCCTACAATGAGCAGTTCTTC. It translates to CASSQEYDASSYNEQFF.

This rearrangement joins TRBV5-1 to TRBJ2-2; tentatively, D is TRBD1 (6 bases). The germline V gene has CDR1 SGHRS and CDR2 YFSETQ. The CDR3 is 16 amino acids. V lost 0 bases to trimming and J lost 2 bases, with 11 bases between them. CDR3 nucleotides: TGCGCCAGCAGCTTGGCAGGACAGTCTAACACCGGGGAGCTGTTTTTT. This sequence encodes CASSLAGQSNTGELFF.

This chain uses TRBV29-1 with TRBJ2-3, with 10 positions matching TRBD2. V was clipped by 4 bases and J by 0 bases; unmatched bases: 1. This CDR3 is 14 amino acids long. The germline V gene encodes CDR1 SQVTM and CDR2 ANQGSEA. The CDR3 here is CSVATSGSTDTQYF. The DNA for the CDR3 is TGCAGCGTTGCGACTAGCGGGAGCACAGATACGCAGTATTTT.

The chain combines TRBV7-8 with TRBJ2-7; 9 bases fit TRBD2. Germline V gene data show CDR1 as SGHVS and CDR2 as FQNEAQ. The V segment lost 1 base and the J segment 3 bases; nucleotides outside the gene matches: 4. The CDR3 length is 15 residues. The DNA for the CDR3 is TGTGCCAGCAGCTTAGGATCTAGCGGGAACTACGAGCAGTACTTC. This gives the protein CASSLGSSGNYEQYF.

V and J are TRBV27 and TRBJ2-7; TRBD1 agrees at 7 bases. The CDR3 sequence is 13 residues long. Germline CDR1 reads MNHEY; CDR2 reads SMNVEV (reference sequence). Trimming at V came to 5 bases and at J to 3 bases, leaving 4 bases not matched to a gene. Here the CDR3 DNA reads TGTGCCAGCAGTAGAGGGGGCGGCTACGAGCAGTACTTC. Protein product: CASSRGGGYEQYF.

The sample holds one count of this clone. The chain's CDR3 is CASSQESQDSNTEAFF. As DNA, the CDR3 is TGCGCCAGCAGCCAAGAATCCCAGGACTCGAACACTGAAGCTTTCTTT. The rearrangement links TRBV4-1 to TRBJ1-1; no clear D gene. V was trimmed by 0 bases and J by 1 base, leaving 12 bases between them. The germline gives CDR1 MGHRA, CDR2 YSYEKL. The CDR3 is 16 residues long.

The chain combines TRBV30 with TRBJ2-2, with a weak D call TRBD1 (7 bases). Per germline, CDR1 GTSNPN and CDR2 SVGIG (reference sequence). The CDR3 has 15 residues. V was clipped by 0 bases and J by 5 bases, with 13 bases between them. Here the CDR3 DNA reads TGTGCCTGGAGTGTACTGGGGGGACAGACCGGGGAGCTGTTTTTT. Translating it yields CAWSVLGGQTGELFF. The full variable domain, completed using reference TRBV30 and TRBJ2-2, is SQTIHQWPATLVQPVGSPLSLECTVEGTSNPNLYWYRQAAGRGLQLLFYSVGIGQISSEVPQNLSASRPQDRQFILSSKKLLLSDSGFYLCAWSVLGGQTGELFFGEGSRLTVL.

This chain links TRBV7-8 with TRBJ2-7; 8 bases line up with TRBD1. V lost 0 bases to trimming and J lost 6 bases; unmatched junction nucleotides: 7. Germline loops: CDR1 SGHVS, CDR2 FQNEAQ. This CDR3 contains 15 residues. CDR3 in amino acids: CASSLAARGRGEQYF. The CDR3 nucleotides read TGTGCCAGCAGCTTAGCGGCCAGGGGGCGCGGCGAGCAGTACTTC.